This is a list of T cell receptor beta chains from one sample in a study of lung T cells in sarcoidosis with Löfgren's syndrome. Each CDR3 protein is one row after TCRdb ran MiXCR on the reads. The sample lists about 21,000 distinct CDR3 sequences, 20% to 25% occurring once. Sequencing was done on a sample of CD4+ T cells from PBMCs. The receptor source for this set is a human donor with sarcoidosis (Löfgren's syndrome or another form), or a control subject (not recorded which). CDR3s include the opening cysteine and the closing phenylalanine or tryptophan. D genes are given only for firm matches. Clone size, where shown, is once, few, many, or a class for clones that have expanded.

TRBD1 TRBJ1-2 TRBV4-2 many TGTGCCAGCAGCCAATCACCCGGACAGGCTAACTATGGCTACACCTTC CASSQSPGQANYGYTF
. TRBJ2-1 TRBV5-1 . TGCGCCAGCAGCTCGGCTCGCGGCCCCTACAATGAGCAGTTCTTC CASSSARGPYNEQFF
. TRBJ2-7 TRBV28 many TGTGCCAGCAGTCCGCCTGGGGACGAGCAGTACTTC CASSPPGDEQYF
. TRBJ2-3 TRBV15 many TGTGCCACCAGCAGAGATGGTGTCGATACGCAGTATTTT CATSRDGVDTQYF
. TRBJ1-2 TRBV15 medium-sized TGTGCCACCAGCAGTACCGGGACAAACTATGGCTACACCTTC CATSSTGTNYGYTF
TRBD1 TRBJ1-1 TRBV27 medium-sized TGTGCCAGCAGCGAGGACAGGGCGAACACTGAAGCTTTCTTT CASSEDRANTEAFF
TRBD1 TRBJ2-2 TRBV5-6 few TGTGCCAGCAGCTTGGGGACCGGGACAGCTAACACCGGGGAGCTGTTTTTT CASSLGTGTANTGELFF
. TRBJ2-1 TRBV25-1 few TGTGCCAGCAGTGAATTCGGGAACCACAATGAGCAGTTCTTC CASSEFGNHNEQFF
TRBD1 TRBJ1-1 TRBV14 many TGTGCCAGCAGCCAAGACTTGACAGGGATGAGGGAACGGACTGAAGCTTTCTTT CASSQDLTGMRERTEAFF
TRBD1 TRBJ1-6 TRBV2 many TGTGCCGGCTACAGGGGCACCGATGGTTCACCCCTCCACTTT CAGYRGTDGSPLHF
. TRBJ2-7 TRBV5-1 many TGCGCCAGCAGCTGGGGACTGCTGTCCTACGAGCAGTACTTC CASSWGLLSYEQYF
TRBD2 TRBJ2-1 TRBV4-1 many TGCGCCAGCAGCCAAGATCAGGCGGGAGGGCGTAGTTGGAATGAGCAGTTCTTC CASSQDQAGGRSWNEQFF
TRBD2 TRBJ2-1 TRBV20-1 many TGCAGTGCTAGATCCTACTCCTTTAGCGGGGCCTCCTACAATGAGCAGTTCTTC CSARSYSFSGASYNEQFF
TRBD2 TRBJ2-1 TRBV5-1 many TGCGCCAGCAGCTTGGTTGGACTAGAAGGCTACAATGAGCAGTTCTTC CASSLVGLEGYNEQFF
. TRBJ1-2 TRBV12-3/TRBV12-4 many TGTGCCAGCAGTGGGGGACTCAGAGGGGGGAGGTATGGCTACACCTTC CASSGGLRGGRYGYTF
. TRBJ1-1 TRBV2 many TGTGCCACAGTCGAAGTACAGGTGGGTAGGAAGAACACTGAAGCTTTCTTT CATVEVQVGRKNTEAFF
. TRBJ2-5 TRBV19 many TGTGCCAGTAGTGACTTCCAAGAGACCCAGTACTTC CASSDFQETQYF
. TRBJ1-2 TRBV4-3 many TGCGCCAGCAGCCAAGATCAGGGTAGTGACGGCTACACCTTC CASSQDQGSDGYTF
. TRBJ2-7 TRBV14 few TGTGCCAGCAGCCAAGAGCAATTCGAGCAGTACTTC CASSQEQFEQYF
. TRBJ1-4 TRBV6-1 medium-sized TGTGCCAGCTCTTTGAATCCGTTTGCAACTAATGAAAAACTGTTTTTT CASSLNPFATNEKLFF
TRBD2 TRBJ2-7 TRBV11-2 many TGTGCCAGCAGCTACCAGCGGGAAGTCTCCTACGAGCAGTACTTC CASSYQREVSYEQYF
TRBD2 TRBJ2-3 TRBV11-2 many TGTGCCAGCAGCTCCCTAGCGGGCTCTAGCACAGATACGCAGTATTTT CASSSLAGSSTDTQYF
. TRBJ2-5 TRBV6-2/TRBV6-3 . TGTGCCAGCAGACAATCAAGACTAGAGCTAGAGACCCAGTACTTC CASRQSRLELETQYF
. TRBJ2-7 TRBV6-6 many TGTGCCAGCAGTTACTCGGCGGCCGCCTCCGAGCAGTACTTC CASSYSAAASEQYF
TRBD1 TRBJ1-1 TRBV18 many TGTGCCAGCTCACCGACAATATCGGACAGGCCGGACGGCGAAGCTTTCTTT CASSPTISDRPDGEAFF
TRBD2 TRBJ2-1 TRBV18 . TGTGCCGGCCCACCACTAGCGGGAGTCAATGAGCAGTTCTTC CAGPPLAGVNEQFF
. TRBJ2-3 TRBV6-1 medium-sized TGTGCCAGCAGTTCCAACGGGAGAGGCTCAGATACGCAGTATTTT CASSSNGRGSDTQYF
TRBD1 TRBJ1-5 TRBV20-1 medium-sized TGCAGTGCTTTTCAAGGACAGGGTAATCAGCCCCAGCATTTT CSAFQGQGNQPQHF
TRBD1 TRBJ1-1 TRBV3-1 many TGTGCCAGCAGCTTCGGGACAGGGGTTACGGAAGCTTTCTTT CASSFGTGVTEAFF
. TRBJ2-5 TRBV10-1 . TGCGCAATCCCCTGGGAACAAGAGACCCGGTACTTC CAIPWEQETRYF
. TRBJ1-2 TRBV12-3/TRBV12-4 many TGTGCCAGCATTGGATCGAGCTATGGCTACACCTTC CASIGSSYGYTF
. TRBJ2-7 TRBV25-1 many TGTGCCAGCATTGGGCATACAGGCTACGAGCAGTACTTC CASIGHTGYEQYF
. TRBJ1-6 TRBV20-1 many TGCAGTGCCCGGGGGGGGACACACTATAATTCACCCCTCCACTTT CSARGGTHYNSPLHF
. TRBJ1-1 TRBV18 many TGTGCCAGCTCACCGGGGCGGGGGAACACTGAAGCTTTCTTT CASSPGRGNTEAFF
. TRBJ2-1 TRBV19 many TGTGCCAGTAGTATACGGGACAATGAGCAGTTCTTC CASSIRDNEQFF
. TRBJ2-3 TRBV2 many TGTGCCAGCTGGGAAGGATTCACAGATACGCAGTATTTT CASWEGFTDTQYF
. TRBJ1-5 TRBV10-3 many TGTGCCACCGCAATGGGACTCGGGGCCAATCAGCCCCAGCATTTT CATAMGLGANQPQHF
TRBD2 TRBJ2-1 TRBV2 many TGTGCCAGCAGTAGCGGGCTAGCGGGAGCTTATAGTGAGCAGTTCTTC CASSSGLAGAYSEQFF